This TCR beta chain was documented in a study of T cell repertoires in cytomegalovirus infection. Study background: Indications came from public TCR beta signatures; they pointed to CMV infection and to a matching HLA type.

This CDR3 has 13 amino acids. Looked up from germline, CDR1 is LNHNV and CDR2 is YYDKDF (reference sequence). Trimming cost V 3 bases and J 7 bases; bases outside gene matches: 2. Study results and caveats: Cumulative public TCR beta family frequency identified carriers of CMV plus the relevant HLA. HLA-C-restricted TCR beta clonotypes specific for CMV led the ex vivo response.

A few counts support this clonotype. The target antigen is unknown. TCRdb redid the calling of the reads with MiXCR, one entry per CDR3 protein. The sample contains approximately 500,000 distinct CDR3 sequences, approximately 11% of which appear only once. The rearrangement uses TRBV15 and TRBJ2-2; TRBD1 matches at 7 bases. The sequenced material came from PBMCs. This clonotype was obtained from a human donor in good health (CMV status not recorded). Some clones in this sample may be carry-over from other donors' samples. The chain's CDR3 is CATSRTGRGELFF. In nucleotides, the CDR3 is TGTGCCACCAGCAGGACAGGGCGCGGGGAGCTGTTTTTT.